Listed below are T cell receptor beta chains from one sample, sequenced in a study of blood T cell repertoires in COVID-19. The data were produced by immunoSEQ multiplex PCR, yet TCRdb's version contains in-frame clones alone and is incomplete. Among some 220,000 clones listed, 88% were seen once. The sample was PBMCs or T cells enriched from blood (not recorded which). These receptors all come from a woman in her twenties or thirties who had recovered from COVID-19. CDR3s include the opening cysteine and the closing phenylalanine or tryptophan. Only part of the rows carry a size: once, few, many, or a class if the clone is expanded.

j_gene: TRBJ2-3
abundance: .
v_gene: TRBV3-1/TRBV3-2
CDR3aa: CASSQVQGPTDTQYF

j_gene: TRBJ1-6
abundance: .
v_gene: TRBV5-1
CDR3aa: CASSFSREDSPLHF

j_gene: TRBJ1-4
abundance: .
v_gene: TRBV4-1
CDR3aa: CASSQTRATSSNEKLFF

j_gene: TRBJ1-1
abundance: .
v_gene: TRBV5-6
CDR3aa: CASSKTGERNTEAFF

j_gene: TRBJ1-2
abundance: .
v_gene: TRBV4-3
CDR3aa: CASSRNTGYYGYTF

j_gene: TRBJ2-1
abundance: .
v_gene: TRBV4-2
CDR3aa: CASSQVSTGVTDEQFF

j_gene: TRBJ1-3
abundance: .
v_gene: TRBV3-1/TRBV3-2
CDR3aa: CASSQVQGLGNTIYF

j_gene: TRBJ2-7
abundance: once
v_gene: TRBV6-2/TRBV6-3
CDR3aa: CASSYSLVWRTYEQYF

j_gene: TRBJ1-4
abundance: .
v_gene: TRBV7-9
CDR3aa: CASSRDRGINEKLFF

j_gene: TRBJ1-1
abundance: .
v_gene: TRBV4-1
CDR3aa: CASSQALAGEAFF

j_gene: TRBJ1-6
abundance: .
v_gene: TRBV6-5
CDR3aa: CASSYSFTRVNSPLHF

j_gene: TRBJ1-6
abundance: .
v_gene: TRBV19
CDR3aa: CASSIETHNSPLHF

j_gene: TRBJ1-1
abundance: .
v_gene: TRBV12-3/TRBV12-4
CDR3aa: CATLPTTEAFF

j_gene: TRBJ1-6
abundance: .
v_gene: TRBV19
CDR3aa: CASSIAGDGRSPLHF

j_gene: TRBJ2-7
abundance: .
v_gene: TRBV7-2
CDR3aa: CASSLNPGLIVGEQYF

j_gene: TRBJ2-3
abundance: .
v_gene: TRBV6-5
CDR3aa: CASSQQDRRTDTQYF

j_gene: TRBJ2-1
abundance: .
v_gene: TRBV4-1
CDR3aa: CASRRQGSNEQFF

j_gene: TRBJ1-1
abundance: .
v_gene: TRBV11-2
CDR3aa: CASSSVKGMNTEAFF

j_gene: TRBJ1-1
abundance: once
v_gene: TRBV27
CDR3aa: CASSLGIGQLEAFF

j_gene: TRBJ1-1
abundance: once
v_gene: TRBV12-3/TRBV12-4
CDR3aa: CASSLAPSEAFF

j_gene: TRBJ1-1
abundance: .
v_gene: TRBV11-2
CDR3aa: CASSLDRGGSEAFF

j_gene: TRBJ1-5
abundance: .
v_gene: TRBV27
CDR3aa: CASSFSTRQPQHF

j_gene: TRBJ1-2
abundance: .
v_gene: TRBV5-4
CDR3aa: CASSLDGGGARSYGYTF

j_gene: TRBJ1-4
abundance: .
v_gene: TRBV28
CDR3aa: CASSETGDNEKLFF

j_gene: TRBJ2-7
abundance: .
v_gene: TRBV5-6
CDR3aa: CASSRPRTGSHEQYF

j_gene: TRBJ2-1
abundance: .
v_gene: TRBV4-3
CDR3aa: CASSRSGTGDYNEQFF